Below are 29 T cell receptor beta chains sequenced from a single sample in a study of shared clonotypes between healthy human individuals. The protocol was immunoSEQ multiplex PCR, while the TCRdb copy is restricted to in-frame clones and leaves out a portion. The sample shows fewer than 650,000 clones, around 78% of them seen only once. Sample: PBMCs. Source of these receptors: a woman aged 40 to 50 in good health. Some clones in this sample may be carry-over from other donors' samples.

In its sample, this clone was seen once. The gene calls are TRBV29-1 and TRBJ2-2; D might be TRBD1 (6 bases). Germline CDR1 and CDR2: SQVTM and ANQGSEA. The V end lost 7 bases, the J end lost 1 base, and 10 bases lay between the germline ends. The CDR3 length is 13 residues. CDR3 amino acids: CSAGTRNTGELFF. CDR3 bases: TGCAGCGCCGGGACAAGGAACACCGGGGAGCTGTTTTTT.

To note about this clone: The same CDR3 can be traced to other DNA sequences in this sample. The rearrangement joins TRBV5-6 to TRBJ2-7, with D perhaps given as TRBD1 or TRBD2 (5 bases each). The CDR3 runs to 14 residues. V lost 4 bases and J lost 2, with 13 bases in between. CDR1 is SGHDT and CDR2 is YYEEEE in the germline V gene. CDR3 coding DNA: TGTGCCAGCAGCCTTGGGGGTGACACCTACGAGCAGTACTTC. It translates to CASSLGGDTYEQYF.

The chain joins TRBV29-1 to TRBJ1-4; 8 nucleotides line up with TRBD1. Germline trimming cut 3 bases from V and 7 bases from J; bases unmatched to any gene: 1. Germline V gene lookup returns CDR1 SQVTM and CDR2 ANQGSEA. The CDR3 loop spans 12 amino acids. In nucleotides, the CDR3 is TGCAGCGTTGACCAGGGGGCTGAAAAACTGTTTTTT. Translated: CSVDQGAEKLFF. Filled out from reference TRBV29-1 and TRBJ1-4, the complete variable domain reads SAVISQKPSRDICQRGTSLTIQCQVDSQVTMMFWYRQQPGQSLTLIATANQGSEATYESGFVIDKFPISRPNLTFSTLTVSNMSPEDSSIYLCSVDQGAEKLFFGSGTQLSVL.

V gene TRBV19 combines with J gene TRBJ1-5; 8 nucleotides align to TRBD1. There are 15 residues in the CDR3. V shed 7 bases, J shed 4 bases, and the junction held 9 bases outside the gene matches. CDR1 and CDR2 from the germline V gene are LNHDA and SQIVND (reference sequence). The CDR3 DNA sequence: TGTGCCAGTAACTCTGCAGGGGGCGGGAATCAGCCCCAGCATTTT. Its protein is CASNSAGGGNQPQHF.

This clone has at least ten counts. The chain has TRBV6-1 and TRBJ2-5; D is unresolved. Germline CDR1 is MNHNS and CDR2 is SASEGT. This CDR3 comprises 14 residues. Trimming took 2 bases from V and 2 from J, leaving 9 bases between them. CDR3 DNA sequence: TGTGCCAGCAGTGAAATTCGGGCACAAGAGACCCAGTACTTC. Its protein is CASSEIRAQETQYF.

The chain joins TRBV28 to TRBJ2-5, with D perhaps TRBD1 (6 bases). V was shortened by 6 bases and J by 5 bases, with 16 bases between the two germline ends. CDR1 and CDR2 (germline): MDHEN, SYDVKM. This CDR3 is built from 14 residues. Written as DNA, the CDR3 is TGTGCCAGCAGCCCGGACAGTTCAGGGGAGACCCAGTACTTC. The encoded protein is CASSPDSSGETQYF.

The rearrangement joins TRBV10-3 to TRBJ1-3, with no clear D. Germline assignment: CDR1 ENHRY and CDR2 SYGVKD. This CDR3 has 15 residues. The V and J ends lost 3 bases and 0 bases respectively, with 9 bases between them. The CDR3 region is CAISELERSGNTIYF. CDR3 in DNA: TGTGCCATCAGTGAACTCGAGCGCTCTGGAAACACCATATATTTT.

This clone showed up just once. At one of its ends the junction is not consistent with the germline gene, which may arise from a read error. The V gene is TRBV30, the J gene TRBJ1-2; D is perhaps TRBD1 (6 bases). This CDR3 is 14 amino acids long. Germline V gives CDR1 GTSNPN, CDR2 SVGIG (reference sequence). CDR3 sequence: CARRGAGANYGYTF. The CDR3 DNA reads TGTGCCCGGAGGGGGGCAGGGGCTAACTATGGCTACACCTTC.

The CDR3 region has the DNA TGTGCCAGCAGCTTAAGGCTAGCGGGATCAACAGATACGCAGTATTTT. Its protein product is CASSLRLAGSTDTQYF. The V and J genes are TRBV11-2 and TRBJ2-3; 9 nucleotides align to TRBD2. The CDR3 totals 16 residues. The V segment lost 2 bases and the J segment 3 bases; nucleotides outside the gene matches: 6. Germline CDR1 SGHAT, CDR2 FQNNGV.

Comment on this clone: A far more abundant clone sits one base away, making this likely a read error. The V gene is TRBV4-2, the J gene TRBJ2-2, with 8 bases aligning to TRBD2. CDR1 is LGHNA, CDR2 YNFKEQ, per germline. V lost 2 bases and J lost 6; bases outside the gene matches: 14. This CDR3 comprises 18 residues. CDR3 sequence reads: CASSQFLSAGASAGELFF. DNA for the CDR3: TGTGCCAGCAGCCAATTCCTCTCAGCGGGAGCCTCTGCCGGGGAGCTGTTTTTT.

Here the CDR3 DNA reads TGCAGCGTCGAGGGTAGAACAGGGACTGACTACGAGCAGTACTTC. It is translated as CSVEGRTGTDYEQYF. V usage is TRBV29-1 and J usage is TRBJ2-7; perhaps D is TRBD1 or TRBD2 (6 bases each). The CDR3 runs to 15 residues. Germline V lookup: CDR1 SQVTM, CDR2 ANQGSEA. Trimming took off 6 bases at V and 3 bases at J, with 21 bases between the two ends.

V is TRBV18 and J is TRBJ2-7, with D perhaps TRBD2 (5 bases). This CDR3 is 14 amino acids long. Trimming took 3 bases from V and 1 from J, leaving 10 bases between them. Germline CDR1 and CDR2: KGHSH and LQKENI. CDR3: CASSPAEGSYEQYF. The DNA for the CDR3 is TGTGCCAGCTCACCTGCTGAGGGTTCCTACGAGCAGTACTTC.

CDR3 nucleotides: TGTGCCAGCAGCTACCCAGGGCCCTCGGGGCAGTTCTTC. Its translation: CASSYPGPSGQFF. This chain connects TRBV7-2 to TRBJ2-1, with TRBD1 as a possible D gene (5 bases). V shed 4 bases and J shed 12 bases, with 16 bases lying between them. Looked up from germline, CDR1 is SGHTA and CDR2 is FQGNSA. There are 13 residues in the CDR3.

V and J are TRBV2 and TRBJ2-3; D could derive from TRBD1 or TRBD2 (5 bases each). Germline V lookup: CDR1 SNHLY, CDR2 FYNNEI. Deletions cut 9 bases from V and 0 bases from J, with 7 bases between. This CDR3 is 12 amino acids long. CDR3 sequence: CASGDSTDTQYF. CDR3 DNA sequence: TGTGCCAGTGGGGACAGCACAGATACGCAGTATTTT.

V gene TRBV10-2 combines with J gene TRBJ1-2; a weak D match, TRBD1 (5 bases). V was cut by 3 bases and J by 4 bases, with 15 bases left in between. Germline V lookup: CDR1 WSHSY, CDR2 SAAADI. The CDR3 totals 15 residues. DNA of the CDR3: TGCGCCAGCAGTGATCCGGGCAGCGGGGGCTATGGCTACACCTTC. It encodes CASSDPGSGGYGYTF.

J is TRBJ2-1 and V is TRBV15; no reliable D call. The CDR3 covers 14 residues. Trimming took 5 bases from V and 9 from J, leaving 17 bases between them. From germline, CDR1 is LNHNV and CDR2 YYDKDF (reference sequence). The CDR3 DNA follows: TGTGCCACCAGCGGCGGAGTCGGTAAAGTTGAGCAGTTCTTC. It specifies CATSGGVGKVEQFF.

V usage is TRBV18 and J usage is TRBJ2-7, with a weak D call TRBD2 (6 bases). CDR3 length: 15 amino acids. V was clipped by 3 bases and J by 6 bases, with 18 bases between them. Germline V CDR1 and CDR2: KGHSH, LQKENI. DNA of the CDR3: TGTGCCAGCTCACCCCTAGCGAGCACCCGGGGCGAGCAGTACTTC. It codes for CASSPLASTRGEQYF. Full variable domain (remainder filled in from reference TRBV18 and TRBJ2-7): NAGVMQNPRHLVRRRGQEARLRCSPMKGHSHVYWYRQLPEEGLKFMVYLQKENIIDESGMPKERFSAEFPKEGPSILRIQQVVRGDSAAYFCASSPLASTRGEQYFGPGTRLTVT.

The chain combines TRBV30 with TRBJ2-2; TRBD2 might be the D (6 bases). Trimming removed 0 bases at V and 3 bases at J, with 14 bases between. Germline loops: CDR1 GTSNPN, CDR2 SVGIG (reference sequence). There are 16 residues in the CDR3. The CDR3 sequence: CAWSVLGGLDTGELFF. CDR3 coding DNA: TGTGCCTGGAGTGTACTCGGGGGATTGGACACCGGGGAGCTGTTTTTT.

The chain combines TRBV10-3 with TRBJ2-7; D is unclear. The CDR3 length is 14 residues. CDR1 is ENHRY and CDR2 is SYGVKD in the germline V gene. V was pared by 4 bases and J by 1 base, with 11 bases between. The CDR3: CAISARSGSYEQYF. The DNA for the CDR3 is TGTGCCATCAGTGCTAGGAGTGGGTCCTACGAGCAGTACTTC.

The chain recombines TRBV4-1 with TRBJ2-1; 7 bases are shared with TRBD2. CDR1 is MGHRA, CDR2 YSYEKL, per germline. The CDR3 extends over 15 amino acids. J was trimmed by 5 bases and V by 4 bases; bases with no gene match: 8. The DNA of the CDR3 is TGCGCCAGCAGCCTCGGGACTACGAGAAACAATGAGCAGTTCTTC. Translation: CASSLGTTRNNEQFF.

This sequence joins TRBV4-1 and TRBJ2-7; D is uncertain. CDR1 is MGHRA and CDR2 is YSYEKL in the germline V gene. There are 14 residues in the CDR3. Trimming pared 1 base from V and 1 base from J, leaving 8 bases between. CDR3: CASSQVLVSYEQYF. The DNA for the CDR3 is TGCGCCAGCAGCCAAGTTCTAGTTTCCTACGAGCAGTACTTC.

V is TRBV10-2 and J is TRBJ1-5; 9 nucleotides line up with TRBD1. Trimming at V came to 5 bases and at J to 8 bases, leaving 7 bases not matched to a gene. Germline values: CDR1 WSHSY, CDR2 SAAADI. The CDR3 is 14 residues long. The CDR3 here is CASSLTGGIKPQHF. For the CDR3, the DNA is TGCGCCAGCAGTTTAACAGGGGGCATAAAGCCCCAGCATTTT.

For this clone: Other DNA sequences in this sample translate to the same CDR3. J is TRBJ2-5 and V is TRBV5-1, with D perhaps TRBD2 (6 bases). The length of the CDR3 is 14 residues. Germline CDR1 reads SGHRS; CDR2 reads YFSETQ. The V end was cut by 0 bases, the J end by 3 bases, with 9 bases between. The CDR3 nucleotides read TGCGCCAGCAGCTTGGGCGGGAACAAAGAGACCCAGTACTTC. Translated, it gives CASSLGGNKETQYF.

V gene TRBV5-6 combines with J gene TRBJ2-5, with 10 nucleotides matching TRBD1. With 3 bases clipped from V and 6 bases from J, the junction kept 5 bases outside the gene matches. The germline V gene encodes CDR1 SGHDT and CDR2 YYEEEE. The CDR3 consists of 14 residues. The CDR3 loop reads CASSWDRGLQTQYF. As DNA, the CDR3 is TGTGCCAGCAGCTGGGACAGGGGTTTGCAGACCCAGTACTTC.

The rearrangement uses TRBV30 and TRBJ1-5; no clear D gene. Germline CDR1 and CDR2: GTSNPN and SVGIG (reference sequence). Trimming pared 4 bases from V and 7 bases from J, leaving 11 bases between. This CDR3 has 12 residues. The CDR3 is CAWTGRGQPQHF. In DNA form, the CDR3 reads TGTGCCTGGACGGGTCGAGGGCAGCCCCAGCATTTT.

The chain employs TRBV11-2 and TRBJ2-5; D remains unclear. The V and J ends lost 5 bases and 5 bases respectively, with 15 bases between them. Germline V lookup: CDR1 SGHAT, CDR2 FQNNGV. This CDR3 region has 14 residues. CDR3 amino acids: CASSLGPIEETQYF. The DNA of the CDR3 is TGTGCCAGCAGCCTCGGGCCTATCGAGGAGACCCAGTACTTC.

This clone was found once. J is TRBJ2-7 and V is TRBV2, with D perhaps TRBD1 or TRBD2 (5 bases each). The germline V and J ends were trimmed by 6 bases and 3 bases, with 12 bases remaining between them. The CDR3 spans 13 residues. CDR1 is SNHLY, CDR2 FYNNEI, per germline. The CDR3 DNA reads as TGTGCCAGCAGGTGGGGACCCAGCTACGAGCAGTACTTC. It is translated as CASRWGPSYEQYF.

The J gene is TRBJ1-6, the V gene TRBV18; D gene ambiguous. Germline-derived CDR1 and CDR2 are KGHSH and LQKENI. V gave up 5 bases and J gave up 7 bases, with 24 bases separating them. The CDR3 runs to 18 residues. CDR3 amino acids: CASSLFSPAGEGNSPLHF. CDR3 coding DNA: TGTGCCAGCTCATTATTCTCCCCCGCAGGAGAAGGGAATTCACCCCTCCACTTT.

The chain recombines TRBV30 with TRBJ1-4; tentative D call: TRBD1 (5 bases). Deletions cut 0 bases from V and 5 bases from J, with 10 bases between. CDR1 and CDR2 (germline): GTSNPN, SVGIG (reference sequence). The CDR3 runs 14 residues. CDR3 sequence reads: CAWSVDSSNEKLFF. CDR3 sequence (DNA): TGTGCCTGGAGTGTTGACAGCTCAAATGAAAAACTGTTTTTT. Full variable domain (missing parts from reference TRBV30 and TRBJ1-4): SQTIHQWPATLVQPVGSPLSLECTVEGTSNPNLYWYRQAAGRGLQLLFYSVGIGQISSEVPQNLSASRPQDRQFILSSKKLLLSDSGFYLCAWSVDSSNEKLFFGSGTQLSVL.